This is a list of T cell receptor beta chains from one sample in a study of blood T cell dynamics during melanoma immunotherapy. Sequenced by immunoSEQ multiplex PCR; TCRdb stores in-frame clones only, minus some. The profile shows roughly 1,600 clones, less than 90% of them singletons. The sample here was blood, taken from a patient treated with checkpoint blockade. These receptor sequences come from a human donor with melanoma. CDR3s leave out the opening cysteine and the closing phenylalanine or tryptophan. The order of the fields is D gene, J gene, V gene, CDR3 protein. A D gene is named only where the DNA matches it firmly.

D gene: TRBD1
J gene: TRBJ1-2
V gene: TRBV25-1
CDR3 protein: ATMTGGGYGYT

D gene: -
J gene: TRBJ1-1
V gene: TRBV30
CDR3 protein: ARRRPQNTEAF

D gene: -
J gene: TRBJ2-2
V gene: TRBV13
CDR3 protein: ASSREGESSTGELF

D gene: -
J gene: TRBJ2-1
V gene: TRBV7-2
CDR3 protein: ASSFTGNNEQF

D gene: -
J gene: TRBJ2-1
V gene: TRBV19
CDR3 protein: ASNSDSSYNEQF

D gene: -
J gene: TRBJ1-2
V gene: TRBV30
CDR3 protein: AWIWGVPDLVNNYGYT

D gene: -
J gene: TRBJ1-1
V gene: TRBV5-6
CDR3 protein: ASSFGMGEAF

D gene: -
J gene: TRBJ1-1
V gene: TRBV7-9
CDR3 protein: ASSYQGMNTEAF

D gene: TRBD1
J gene: TRBJ1-5
V gene: TRBV5-1
CDR3 protein: ASSLGGTGGDQPQH

D gene: TRBD1
J gene: TRBJ1-1
V gene: TRBV6-6
CDR3 protein: ASRGQSVGTEAF

D gene: -
J gene: TRBJ2-7
V gene: TRBV2
CDR3 protein: ASRFEGGRYEQY

D gene: TRBD1
J gene: TRBJ1-2
V gene: TRBV5-4
CDR3 protein: ASSVGQGDGYT

D gene: TRBD2
J gene: TRBJ2-2
V gene: TRBV4-2
CDR3 protein: ASSPGLAGHGELF

D gene: TRBD1
J gene: TRBJ1-4
V gene: TRBV5-4
CDR3 protein: ASSLPGQGSEKLF

D gene: -
J gene: TRBJ1-5
V gene: TRBV19
CDR3 protein: ASSINPPGYSNQPQH

D gene: -
J gene: TRBJ2-7
V gene: TRBV19
CDR3 protein: ASSTTSGVGYEQY

D gene: -
J gene: TRBJ1-5
V gene: TRBV6-4
CDR3 protein: ASSDQGGNQPQH